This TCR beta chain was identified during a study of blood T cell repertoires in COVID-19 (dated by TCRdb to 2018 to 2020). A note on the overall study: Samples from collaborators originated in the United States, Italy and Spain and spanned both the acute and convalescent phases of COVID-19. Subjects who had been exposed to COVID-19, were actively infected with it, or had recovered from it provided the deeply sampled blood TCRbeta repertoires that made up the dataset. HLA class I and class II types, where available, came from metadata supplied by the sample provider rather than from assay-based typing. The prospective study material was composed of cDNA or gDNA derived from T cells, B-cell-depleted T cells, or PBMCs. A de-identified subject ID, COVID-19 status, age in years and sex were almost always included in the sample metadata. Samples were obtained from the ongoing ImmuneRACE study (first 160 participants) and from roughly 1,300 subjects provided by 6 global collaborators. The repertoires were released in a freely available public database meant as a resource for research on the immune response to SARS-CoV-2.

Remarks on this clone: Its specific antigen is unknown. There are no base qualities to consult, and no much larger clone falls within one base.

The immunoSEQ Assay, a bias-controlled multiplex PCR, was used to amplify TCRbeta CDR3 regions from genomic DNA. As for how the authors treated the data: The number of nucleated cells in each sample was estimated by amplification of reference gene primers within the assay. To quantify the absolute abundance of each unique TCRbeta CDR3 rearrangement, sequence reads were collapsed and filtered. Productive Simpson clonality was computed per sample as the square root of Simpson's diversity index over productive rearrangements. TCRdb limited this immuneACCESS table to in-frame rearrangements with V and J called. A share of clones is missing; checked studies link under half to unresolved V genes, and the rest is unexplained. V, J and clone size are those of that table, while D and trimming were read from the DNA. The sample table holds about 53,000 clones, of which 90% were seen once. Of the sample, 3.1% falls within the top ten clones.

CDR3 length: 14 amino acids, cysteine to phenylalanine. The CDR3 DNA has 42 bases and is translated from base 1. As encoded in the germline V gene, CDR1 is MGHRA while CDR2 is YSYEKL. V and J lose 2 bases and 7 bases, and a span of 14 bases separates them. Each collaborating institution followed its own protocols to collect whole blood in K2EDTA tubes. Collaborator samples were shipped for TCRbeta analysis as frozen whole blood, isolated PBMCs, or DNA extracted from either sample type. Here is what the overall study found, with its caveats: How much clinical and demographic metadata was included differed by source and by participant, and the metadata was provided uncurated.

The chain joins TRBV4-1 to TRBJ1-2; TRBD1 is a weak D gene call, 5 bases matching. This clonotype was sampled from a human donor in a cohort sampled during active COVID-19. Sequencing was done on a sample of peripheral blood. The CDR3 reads CASSQQGSYSGYTF. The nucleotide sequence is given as TGCGCCAGCAGCCAACAGGGTTCTTACTCTGGCTACACCTTC.